The 32 T cell receptor beta chains in this list originate from one sample, sequenced in a study of response to subunit inactivated influenza vaccine. From the RT-PCR reads, TCRdb called clonotypes with MiXCR, one entry per CDR3 protein. The table lists a few hundred thousand distinct CDR3 sequences, approximately 14% of them singletons, with over 8.5% in the top ten. Sample: PBMCs from blood, taken 11 to 12 days after vaccination. All receptors come from a man in his fifties who received an inactivated influenza vaccine.

This clonotype was detected a few times. This chain uses TRBV6-2 or TRBV6-3 with TRBJ1-1; 7 bases are shared with TRBD1. CDR3 length: 15 amino acids. Germline CDR1 reads MNHEY; CDR2 reads SVGEGT. Trimming at V came to 7 bases and at J to 2 bases, leaving 10 bases not matched to a gene. The CDR3 spells CASKLMTGINTEAFF. The CDR3 DNA is TGTGCCAGCAAATTAATGACAGGGATCAACACTGAAGCTTTCTTT.

The chain recombines TRBV20-1 with TRBJ2-5; 10 bases are shared with TRBD2. CDR1 is DFQATT and CDR2 is SNEGSKA in the germline V gene (reference sequence). J lost 1 base, V lost 5 bases, and 4 bases had no gene match. The CDR3 has 14 amino acids. The CDR3 nucleotides read TGCAGTGCTGGACTAGCGGCACGCCAAGAGACCCAGTACTTC. Translated: CSAGLAARQETQYF.

The V gene is TRBV12-3 or TRBV12-4, the J gene TRBJ1-2; 9 nucleotides match TRBD1. V lost 1 base and J lost 4; bases outside the gene matches: 4. CDR3 length equals 15 residues. The CDR3 region has the DNA TGTGCCAGCAGTTTAGAGGACAGGGGCCCCTATGGCTACACCTTC. Protein sequence: CASSLEDRGPYGYTF.

The J gene is TRBJ2-5, the V gene TRBV20-1; tentative D call: TRBD1 (6 bases). The CDR3 extends over 15 amino acids. CDR1 and CDR2 from the germline V gene are DFQATT and SNEGSKA (reference sequence). Trimming stripped 3 bases from V and 1 base from J, with 15 bases between. This chain's CDR3 is CSARRTAEIQETQYF. The CDR3 DNA sequence: TGCAGTGCTAGGAGGACAGCGGAGATCCAAGAGACCCAGTACTTC.

The V call is TRBV28, the J call TRBJ2-4; D uncertain. Germline CDR1 reads MDHEN; CDR2 reads SYDVKM. The CDR3 totals 14 residues. V lost 2 bases and J 0 bases, leaving 5 bases between the germline ends. CDR3 protein: CASSLGRAKNIQYF. The CDR3 nucleotides read TGTGCCAGCAGTTTAGGGCGAGCCAAAAACATTCAGTACTTC.

This clonotype has just a few counts. The V call is TRBV20-1, the J call TRBJ2-7, with 8 bases that match TRBD1. V was clipped by 6 bases and J by 2 bases; unmatched bases: 3. Germline loops: CDR1 DFQATT, CDR2 SNEGSKA (reference sequence). The CDR3 extends over 12 amino acids. CDR3 sequence reads: CSAGDRPYEQYF. The CDR3 DNA reads TGCAGTGCCGGGGACAGGCCCTACGAGCAGTACTTC.

The chain combines TRBV20-1 with TRBJ2-7, with 14 bases that match TRBD2. Per the germline V gene, CDR1 is DFQATT and CDR2 is SNEGSKA (reference sequence). V was pared by 3 bases and J by 2 bases, with 3 bases of the junction left unmatched. The CDR3 runs 15 residues. CDR3 protein: CSARGTSGGTYEQYF. CDR3 sequence (DNA): TGCAGTGCTAGGGGGACTAGCGGGGGTACCTACGAGCAGTACTTC.

J is TRBJ2-5 and V is TRBV6-5; D remains ambiguous. Germline assignment: CDR1 MNHEY and CDR2 SVGAGI. V was shortened by 0 bases and J by 5 bases, with 13 bases between the two germline ends. The CDR3 spans 15 residues. The CDR3 protein is CASSYSKTSQETQYF. For the CDR3, the DNA is TGTGCCAGCAGTTACTCGAAAACTTCTCAGGAGACCCAGTACTTC.

This clonotype was counted once. CDR3: CASSLVAASGSSYNEQFF. In DNA form, the CDR3 reads TGTGCCAGCAGCTTAGTGGCGGCTAGCGGGAGCTCCTACAATGAGCAGTTCTTC. The gene calls are TRBV11-1 and TRBJ2-1, with TRBD2 identical over 10 bases. Trimming cost V 1 base and J 0 bases; bases outside gene matches: 6. The CDR3 spans 18 residues. The germline gives CDR1 SGHAT, CDR2 FQDESV (reference sequence).

This clonotype was counted ten times or more. The chain carries TRBV28 and TRBJ2-1; 14 bases agree with TRBD2. Germline CDR1 reads MDHEN; CDR2 reads SYDVKM. V was pared by 6 bases and J by 7 bases, with 2 bases of the junction left unmatched. The CDR3 runs 14 residues. This CDR3 reads CASRGTSGRNEQFF. CDR3 sequence (DNA): TGTGCCAGCAGAGGGACTAGCGGGAGAAATGAGCAGTTCTTC.

The chain uses TRBV5-1 and TRBJ2-1, with 11 bases identical to TRBD2. After removal of 0 bases from V and 12 bases from J, the junction contained 2 bases not matched to a gene. Germline loops: CDR1 SGHRS, CDR2 YFSETQ. The CDR3 extends over 13 amino acids. CDR3 protein: CASSLELAGGQFF. The CDR3 DNA sequence: TGCGCCAGCAGCTTGGAGCTAGCGGGGGGGCAGTTCTTC.

This clonotype was seen only a few times. The chain couples TRBV11-1 to TRBJ2-2, with a possible D match to TRBD1 (6 bases). Germline loops: CDR1 SGHAT, CDR2 FQDESV (reference sequence). Trimming cost V 6 bases and J 0 bases, with 23 bases left between them. This CDR3 is 19 amino acids long. CDR3 sequence reads: CASRSPGPRQASNTGELFF. The CDR3 DNA is TGTGCCAGCAGATCCCCGGGCCCAAGACAGGCGTCGAACACCGGGGAGCTGTTTTTT.

In its sample, this clonotype was seen a few times. The chain carries TRBV10-3 and TRBJ1-2; 7 bases match TRBD1. Per germline, CDR1 ENHRY and CDR2 SYGVKD. The CDR3 extends over 13 amino acids. The V and J ends lost 4 bases and 4 bases, in that order; junction bases with no gene match: 3. As DNA, the CDR3 is TGTGCCATCAGTGGACAGGGCCGCTATGGCTACACCTTC. Residues: CAISGQGRYGYTF.

This clonotype was observed a few times. The chain employs TRBV27 and TRBJ2-3; D might be TRBD1 (5 bases). CDR3 length: 15 amino acids. The germline V gene has CDR1 MNHEY and CDR2 SMNVEV (reference sequence). The V end was cut by 5 bases, the J end by 1 base, with 13 bases between. CDR3 bases: TGTGCCAGCAGTCTCTATATGGGGCGCACAGATACGCAGTATTTT. Amino acid sequence: CASSLYMGRTDTQYF.

The genes are TRBV2 and TRBJ1-2; D is undetermined. Germline V CDR1 and CDR2: SNHLY, FYNNEI. The CDR3 length is 10 residues. The V end was cut by 6 bases, the J end by 8 bases, with 7 bases between. The CDR3 coding sequence is TGTGCCAGCAGAGGGCTCGGCTACACCTTC. Amino acid sequence: CASRGLGYTF.

The chain links TRBV12-3 or TRBV12-4 to TRBJ2-2, with D possibly being TRBD1 (7 bases). V lost 9 bases, J lost 4 bases, and 15 bases lay in between. CDR3 length equals 14 residues. CDR3 DNA sequence: TGTGCCAGTTCCAGGGGGGCCGGCACCGGGGAGCTGTTTTTT. It specifies CASSRGAGTGELFF.

This clonotype has a handful of counts. The V call is TRBV6-2 or TRBV6-3, the J call TRBJ1-2; weak D call: TRBD1 (6 bases). From germline, CDR1 is MNHEY and CDR2 SVGEGT. V was pared by 6 bases and J by 3 bases, with 23 bases between. This CDR3 has 17 residues. The CDR3 region has the DNA TGTGCCAGCAGCCCGACGACAGGCTATCGAACCCACTATGGCTACACCTTC. Translating gives CASSPTTGYRTHYGYTF.

This clonotype was counted only a few times. The CDR3 is CAISEGGTGGNYGYTF. The CDR3, as DNA: TGTGCCATCAGTGAGGGCGGGACAGGGGGCAACTATGGCTACACCTTC. The V call is TRBV10-3, the J call TRBJ1-2; 12 nucleotides match TRBD1. V shed 2 bases, J shed 2 bases, and the junction held 3 bases outside the gene matches. Germline V gene data show CDR1 as ENHRY and CDR2 as SYGVKD. The CDR3 is made up of 16 amino acids.

V gene TRBV20-1 combines with J gene TRBJ1-6, with 8 bases matching TRBD1. The CDR3 extends over 15 amino acids. Germline CDR1 is DFQATT and CDR2 is SNEGSKA (reference sequence). J lost 10 bases, V lost 0 bases, and 8 bases had no gene match. In nucleotides, the CDR3 is TGCAGTGCTAGAGATCAAGGCCAGGGGGCATCACCCCTCCACTTT. Translating gives CSARDQGQGASPLHF.

The chain is built from TRBV29-1 and TRBJ2-5, with D perhaps being TRBD1 or TRBD2 (5 bases each). V was shortened by 6 bases and J by 1 base, with 15 bases between the two germline ends. This CDR3 region has 14 residues. The germline V gene encodes CDR1 SQVTM and CDR2 ANQGSEA. The CDR3 region has the DNA TGCAGCGTCGCCCGAGGGACGGCCCAAGAGACCCAGTACTTC. Its protein is CSVARGTAQETQYF. The full variable domain, completed using reference TRBV29-1 and TRBJ2-5, is SAVISQKPSRDICQRGTSLTIQCQVDSQVTMMFWYRQQPGQSLTLIATANQGSEATYESGFVIDKFPISRPNLTFSTLTVSNMSPEDSSIYLCSVARGTAQETQYFGPGTRLLVL.

The chain uses TRBV15 and TRBJ2-7; TRBD1 matches at 7 bases. This CDR3 region has 15 residues. V gave up 1 base and J gave up 2 bases; unmatched junction bases: 5. Per germline, CDR1 LNHNV and CDR2 YYDKDF (reference sequence). This CDR3 is CATSRADRPPYEQYF. In DNA form, the CDR3 reads TGTGCCACCAGCAGAGCGGACAGGCCACCCTACGAGCAGTACTTC.

The CDR3 DNA reads as TGTGCCAGCAGCCAAGGGACAGACAGAGATACGCAGTATTTT. Its protein is CASSQGTDRDTQYF. The chain employs TRBV14 and TRBJ2-3; D is possibly TRBD1 (6 bases). CDR1 is SGHDN, CDR2 FVKESK, per germline. This CDR3 region has 14 residues. Trimming removed 1 base from V and 5 bases from J, with 10 bases in between.

V and J are TRBV5-1 and TRBJ2-5, with TRBD1 matching over 10 bases. Looked up from germline, CDR1 is SGHRS and CDR2 is YFSETQ. The CDR3 is 15 residues long. With 9 bases clipped from V and 5 bases from J, the junction kept 13 bases outside the gene matches. In DNA, the CDR3 is TGCGCCACCGCTAACAGACAGGGGGCCGTGGAGACCCAGTACTTC. Translated, it gives CATANRQGAVETQYF.

This clonotype was observed a few times. The chain is built from TRBV7-2 and TRBJ2-5, with a possible D match to TRBD2 (6 bases). V was trimmed by 2 bases and J by 5 bases, leaving 12 bases between them. This CDR3 comprises 14 residues. Germline CDR1 reads SGHTA; CDR2 reads FQGNSA. The CDR3 DNA is TGTGCCAGCAGCTTAAGCGCGGGGCGGGAGACCCAGTACTTC. The encoded protein is CASSLSAGRETQYF.

The rearrangement links TRBV27 to TRBJ2-3; 14 nucleotides agree with TRBD2. Unmatched junction bases numbered 11, after V lost 5 bases and J lost 4 bases. Germline CDR1 is MNHEY and CDR2 is SMNVEV (reference sequence). The CDR3 spans 18 residues. CDR3 sequence: CASSPWGLAGVPPDTQYF. In DNA form, the CDR3 reads TGTGCCAGCAGTCCCTGGGGACTAGCGGGAGTTCCCCCAGATACGCAGTATTTT.

This clonotype was recorded at least ten times. This chain links TRBV20-1 with TRBJ2-3, with TRBD1 as a possible D gene (6 bases). V was trimmed by 1 base and J by 2 bases, leaving 10 bases between them. The CDR3 contains 14 residues. The germline gives CDR1 DFQATT, CDR2 SNEGSKA (reference sequence). CDR3 sequence reads: CSARGNRDTDTQYF. The CDR3 DNA sequence: TGCAGTGCTAGAGGTAACAGGGACACAGATACGCAGTATTTT.

In its sample, this clonotype was seen a few times. This chain joins TRBV4-1 and TRBJ2-2; D is perhaps TRBD1 or TRBD2 (5 bases each). V dropped 4 bases and J dropped 2 bases, with 14 bases sitting between them. Germline V lookup: CDR1 MGHRA, CDR2 YSYEKL. The CDR3 extends over 16 amino acids. The CDR3 reads CASSPTGTPNTGELFF. The CDR3 DNA is TGCGCCAGCAGCCCAACCGGGACCCCTAACACCGGGGAGCTGTTTTTT.

CDR3 nucleotides: TGTGCCAGCGGGTGGGGGGCGAGTTCACCCCTCCACTTT. Encoded protein: CASGWGASSPLHF. This chain uses TRBV27 with TRBJ1-6; TRBD1 is a possible D gene (6 bases). The germline gives CDR1 MNHEY, CDR2 SMNVEV (reference sequence). This CDR3 is built from 13 residues. With 8 bases removed from V and 9 bases from J, the gap between germline ends came to 14 bases.

This clonotype has at least ten counts. This rearrangement joins TRBV5-1 to TRBJ2-2; 15 positions match TRBD2. Trimming at V came to 3 bases and at J to 0 bases, leaving 3 bases not matched to a gene. This CDR3 comprises 18 residues. Germline lookup yields CDR1 SGHRS and CDR2 YFSETQ. The CDR3 loop reads CASSSGLAGGPNTGELFF. The CDR3 DNA is TGCGCCAGCAGCTCGGGACTAGCGGGGGGACCGAACACCGGGGAGCTGTTTTTT. Supplemented by reference TRBV5-1 and TRBJ2-2, the full variable domain reads KAGVTQTPRYLIKTRGQQVTLSCSPISGHRSVSWYQQTPGQGLQFLFEYFSETQRNKGNFPGRFSGRQFSNSRSEMNVSTLELGDSALYLCASSSGLAGGPNTGELFFGEGSRLTVL.

The CDR3 nucleotides are TGTGCCAGCAGTGAATGGCGCCCTAGCACAGATACGCAGTATTTT. Encoded protein: CASSEWRPSTDTQYF. The V and J genes are TRBV2 and TRBJ2-3; D gene uncertain. CDR3 length: 15 amino acids. Germline V gene data show CDR1 as SNHLY and CDR2 as FYNNEI. V was shortened by 2 bases and J by 0 bases, with 9 bases between the two germline ends.

This clonotype was counted many times. J is TRBJ1-1 and V is TRBV7-2; D gene uncertain. The germline V and J ends were trimmed by 2 bases and 1 base, with 8 bases remaining between them. Looked up from germline, CDR1 is SGHTA and CDR2 is FQGNSA. The CDR3 has 14 residues. CDR3 nucleotides: TGTGCCAGCAGCTTACAACCCTCGAACACTGAAGCTTTCTTT. Its translation: CASSLQPSNTEAFF. Combining the CDR3 with reference TRBV7-2 and TRBJ1-1 gives the whole variable domain GAGVSQSPSNKVTEKGKDVELRCDPISGHTALYWYRQSLGQGLEFLIYFQGNSAPDKSGLPSDRFSAERTGGSVSTLTIQRTQQEDSAVYLCASSLQPSNTEAFFGQGTRLTVV.

This clonotype was counted a few times. This chain joins TRBV20-1 and TRBJ2-7; 9 nucleotides align to TRBD2. Per germline, CDR1 DFQATT and CDR2 SNEGSKA (reference sequence). Unmatched junction bases numbered 3, after V lost 3 bases and J lost 0 bases. There are 14 residues in the CDR3. Written as DNA, the CDR3 is TGCAGTGCTAGCGCTAGCGGGGTCTCCTACGAGCAGTACTTC. Protein sequence: CSASASGVSYEQYF.